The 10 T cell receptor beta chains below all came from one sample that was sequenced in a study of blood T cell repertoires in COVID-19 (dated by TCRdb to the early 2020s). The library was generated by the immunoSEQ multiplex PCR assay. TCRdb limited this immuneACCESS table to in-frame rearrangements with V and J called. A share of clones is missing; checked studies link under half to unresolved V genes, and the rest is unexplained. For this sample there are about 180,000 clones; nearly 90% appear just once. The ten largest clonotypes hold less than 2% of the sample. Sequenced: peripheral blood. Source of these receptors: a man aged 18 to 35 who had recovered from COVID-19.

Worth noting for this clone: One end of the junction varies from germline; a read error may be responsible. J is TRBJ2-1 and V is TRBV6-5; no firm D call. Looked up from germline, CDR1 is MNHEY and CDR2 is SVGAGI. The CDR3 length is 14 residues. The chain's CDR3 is CASLVTTAYTEQFF. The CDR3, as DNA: TGTGCCAGCCTTGTGACCACAGCCTACACTGAGCAGTTCTTC.

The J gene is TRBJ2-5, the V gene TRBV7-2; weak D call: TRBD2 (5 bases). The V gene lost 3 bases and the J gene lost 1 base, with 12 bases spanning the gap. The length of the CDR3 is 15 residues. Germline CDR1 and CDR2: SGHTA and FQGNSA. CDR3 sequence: CASSLGPGSQETQYF. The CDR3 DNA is TGTGCCAGCAGCTTGGGCCCGGGATCCCAAGAGACCCAGTACTTC.

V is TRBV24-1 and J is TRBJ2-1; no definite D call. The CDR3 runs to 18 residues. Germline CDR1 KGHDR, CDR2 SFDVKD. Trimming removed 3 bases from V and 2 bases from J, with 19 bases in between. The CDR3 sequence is CATSDPFVRSRTYNEQFF. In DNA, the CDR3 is TGTGCCACCAGTGATCCATTCGTTCGGTCCCGAACCTACAATGAGCAGTTCTTC.

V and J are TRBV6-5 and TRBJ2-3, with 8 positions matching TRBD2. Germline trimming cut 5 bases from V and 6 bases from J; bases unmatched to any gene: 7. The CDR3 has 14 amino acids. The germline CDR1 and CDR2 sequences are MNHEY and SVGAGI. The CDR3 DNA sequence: TGTGCCAGCAGTCTAGGGACTAGGGGGGATACGCAGTATTTT. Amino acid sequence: CASSLGTRGDTQYF.

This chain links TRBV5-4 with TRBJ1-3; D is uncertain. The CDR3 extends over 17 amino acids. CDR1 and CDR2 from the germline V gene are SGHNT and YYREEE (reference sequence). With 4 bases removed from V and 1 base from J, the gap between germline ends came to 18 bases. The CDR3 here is CASSRGPLTGSGNTIYF. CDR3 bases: TGTGCCAGCAGCCGTGGTCCGCTTACGGGGTCTGGAAACACCATATATTTT.

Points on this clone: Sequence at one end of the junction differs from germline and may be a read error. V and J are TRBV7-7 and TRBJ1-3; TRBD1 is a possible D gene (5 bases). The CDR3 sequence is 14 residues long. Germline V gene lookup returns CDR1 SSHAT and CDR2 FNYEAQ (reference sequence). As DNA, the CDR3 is TGTGCTAGCAGCCCTGACAGCTCTGGAAACACCATATATTTT. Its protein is CASSPDSSGNTIYF.

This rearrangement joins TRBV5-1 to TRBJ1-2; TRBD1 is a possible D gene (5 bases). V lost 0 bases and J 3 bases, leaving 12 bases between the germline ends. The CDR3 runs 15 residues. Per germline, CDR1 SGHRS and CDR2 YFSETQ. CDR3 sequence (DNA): TGCGCCAGCAGCTTGGGTGGCAGGGAGGACTATGGCTACACCTTC. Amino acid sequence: CASSLGGREDYGYTF.

CDR3 nucleotides: TGTGCCAGCTCACCCTCCGACAGCCCCTTCACTGAAGCTTTCTTT. Translation gives CASSPSDSPFTEAFF. V gene TRBV18 combines with J gene TRBJ1-1; possibly TRBD1 for D (5 bases). V gave up 3 bases and J gave up 4 bases, with 15 bases separating them. The CDR3 totals 15 residues. CDR1 is KGHSH, CDR2 LQKENI, per germline.

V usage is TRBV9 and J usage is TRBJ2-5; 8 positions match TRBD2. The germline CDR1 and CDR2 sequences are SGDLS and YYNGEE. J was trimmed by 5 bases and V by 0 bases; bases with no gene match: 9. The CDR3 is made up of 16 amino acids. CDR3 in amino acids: CASSVGVSGVRETQYF. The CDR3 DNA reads TGTGCCAGCAGCGTAGGGGTTAGCGGGGTACGGGAGACCCAGTACTTC. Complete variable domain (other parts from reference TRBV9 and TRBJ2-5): DSGVTQTPKHLITATGQRVTLRCSPRSGDLSVYWYQQSLDQGLQFLIQYYNGEERAKGNILERFSAQQFPDLHSELNLSSLELGDSALYFCASSVGVSGVRETQYFGPGTRLLVL.

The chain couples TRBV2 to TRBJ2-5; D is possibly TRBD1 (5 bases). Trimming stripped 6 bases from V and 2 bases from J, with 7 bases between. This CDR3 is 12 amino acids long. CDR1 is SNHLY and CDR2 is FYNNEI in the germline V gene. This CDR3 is CASRGDQETQYF. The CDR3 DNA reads TGTGCCAGCAGAGGGGATCAAGAGACCCAGTACTTC.